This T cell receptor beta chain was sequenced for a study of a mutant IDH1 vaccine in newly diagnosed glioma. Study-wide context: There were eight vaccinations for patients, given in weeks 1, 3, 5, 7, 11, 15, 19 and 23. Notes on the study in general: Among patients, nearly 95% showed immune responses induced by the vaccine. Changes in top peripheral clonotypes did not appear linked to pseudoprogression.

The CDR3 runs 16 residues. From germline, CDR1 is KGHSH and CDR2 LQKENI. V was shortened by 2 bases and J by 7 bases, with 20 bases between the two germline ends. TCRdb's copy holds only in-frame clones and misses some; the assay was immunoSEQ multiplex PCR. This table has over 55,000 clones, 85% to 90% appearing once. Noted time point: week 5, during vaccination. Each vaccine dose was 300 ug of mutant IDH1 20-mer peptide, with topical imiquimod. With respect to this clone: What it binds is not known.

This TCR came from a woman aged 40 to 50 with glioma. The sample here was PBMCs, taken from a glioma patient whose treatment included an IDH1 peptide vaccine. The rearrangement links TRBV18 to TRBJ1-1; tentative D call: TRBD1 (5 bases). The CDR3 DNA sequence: TGTGCCAGCTCACCAAGGGCAGGGCCTATGAATGGTGAAGCTTTCTTT. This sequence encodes CASSPRAGPMNGEAFF.